This T cell receptor (beta chain) was sequenced during a study of early T cells in non-severe SARS-CoV-2 infection. Study information: Chains from this unsorted whole-blood bulk RNA could not be paired.

Concerning this clonotype itself: Its cognate antigen is unknown.

Each cDNA molecule carried a unique molecular identifier. TCRdb itself ran the 5' RACE reads through MiXCR, one entry per CDR3 protein. The sample shows roughly 80,000 distinct CDR3 sequences, around 10% of them seen only once. CDR3 length: 17 amino acids. Looked up from germline, CDR1 is MNHEY and CDR2 is SVGAGI. J lost 1 base, V lost 0 bases, and 6 bases had no gene match. Findings of the study overall: Matches to VDJdb favored anti-spike CD8 responses and missed private and CD4 specificities.

This rearrangement joins TRBV6-5 to TRBJ2-1; 7 bases fit TRBD1. The sample was whole blood, taken at baseline. The clonotype was recovered from an adult who was a healthcare worker with PCR-confirmed SARS-CoV-2 infection or an uninfected control (not recorded which). The CDR3: CASSYSPTGRSYNEQFF. The CDR3 DNA reads as TGTGCCAGCAGTTACTCTCCGACAGGGCGGTCCTACAATGAGCAGTTCTTC.